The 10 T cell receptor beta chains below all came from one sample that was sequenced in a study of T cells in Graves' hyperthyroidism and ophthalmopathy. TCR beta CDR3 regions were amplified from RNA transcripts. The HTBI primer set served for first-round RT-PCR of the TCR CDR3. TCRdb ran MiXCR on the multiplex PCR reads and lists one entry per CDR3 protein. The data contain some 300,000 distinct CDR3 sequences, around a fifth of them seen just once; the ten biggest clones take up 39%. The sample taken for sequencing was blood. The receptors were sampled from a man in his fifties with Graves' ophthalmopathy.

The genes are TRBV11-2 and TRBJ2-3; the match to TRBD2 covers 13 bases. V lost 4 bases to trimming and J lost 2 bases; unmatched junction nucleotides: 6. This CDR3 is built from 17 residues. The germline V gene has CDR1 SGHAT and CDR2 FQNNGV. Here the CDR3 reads CASSSRTSGSYTDTQYF. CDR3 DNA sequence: TGTGCCAGCAGCTCCCGGACTAGCGGGAGCTACACAGATACGCAGTATTTT.

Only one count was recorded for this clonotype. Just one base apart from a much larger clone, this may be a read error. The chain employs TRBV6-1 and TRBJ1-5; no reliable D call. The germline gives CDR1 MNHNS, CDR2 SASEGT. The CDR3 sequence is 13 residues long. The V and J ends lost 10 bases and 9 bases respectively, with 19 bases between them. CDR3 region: CANSLGPSTPQHF. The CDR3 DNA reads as TGTGCCAACAGCCTCGGACCCTCCACGCCCCAGCATTTT.

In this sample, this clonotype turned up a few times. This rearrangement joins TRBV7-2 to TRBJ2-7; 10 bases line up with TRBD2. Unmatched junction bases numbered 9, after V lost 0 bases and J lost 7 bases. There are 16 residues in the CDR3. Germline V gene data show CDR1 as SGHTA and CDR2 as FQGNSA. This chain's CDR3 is CASSLASAGGRGEQYF. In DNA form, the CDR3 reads TGTGCCAGCAGCTTAGCTTCAGCGGGAGGGCGAGGAGAGCAGTACTTC.

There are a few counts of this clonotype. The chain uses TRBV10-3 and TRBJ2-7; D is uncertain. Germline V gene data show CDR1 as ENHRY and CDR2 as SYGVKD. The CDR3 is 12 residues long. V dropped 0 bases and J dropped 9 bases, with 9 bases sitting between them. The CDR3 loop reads CAISESGAAQYF. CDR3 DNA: TGTGCCATCAGTGAGTCAGGTGCTGCGCAGTACTTC.

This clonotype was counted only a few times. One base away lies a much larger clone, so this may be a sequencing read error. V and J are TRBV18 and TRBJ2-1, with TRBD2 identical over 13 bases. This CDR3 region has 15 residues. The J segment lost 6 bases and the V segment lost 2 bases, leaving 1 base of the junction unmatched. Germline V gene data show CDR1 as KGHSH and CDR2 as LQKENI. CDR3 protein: CASSPGLAGVNEQFF. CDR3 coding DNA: TGTGCCAGCTCACCAGGACTAGCGGGGGTCAATGAGCAGTTCTTC.

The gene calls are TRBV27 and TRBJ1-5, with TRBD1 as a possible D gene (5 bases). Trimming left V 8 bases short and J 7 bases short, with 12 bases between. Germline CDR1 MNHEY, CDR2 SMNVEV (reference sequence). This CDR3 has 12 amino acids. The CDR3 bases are TGTGCCAGCGGTGTGGGGCACCAGCCCCAGCATTTT. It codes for CASGVGHQPQHF.

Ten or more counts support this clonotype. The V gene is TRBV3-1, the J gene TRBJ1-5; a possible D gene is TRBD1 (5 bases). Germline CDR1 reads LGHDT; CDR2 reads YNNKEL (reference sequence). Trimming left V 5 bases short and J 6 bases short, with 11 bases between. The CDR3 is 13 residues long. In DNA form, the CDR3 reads TGTGCCAGCAGCTCCCAGGGTGGTCAGCCCCAGCATTTT. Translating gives CASSSQGGQPQHF.

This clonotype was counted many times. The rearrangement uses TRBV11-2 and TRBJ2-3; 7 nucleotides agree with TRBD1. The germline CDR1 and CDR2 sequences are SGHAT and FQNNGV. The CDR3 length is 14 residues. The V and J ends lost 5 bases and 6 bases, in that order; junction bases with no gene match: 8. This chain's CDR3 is CASSPRQGRDTQYF. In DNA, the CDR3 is TGTGCCAGCAGCCCACGACAGGGCAGGGATACGCAGTATTTT.

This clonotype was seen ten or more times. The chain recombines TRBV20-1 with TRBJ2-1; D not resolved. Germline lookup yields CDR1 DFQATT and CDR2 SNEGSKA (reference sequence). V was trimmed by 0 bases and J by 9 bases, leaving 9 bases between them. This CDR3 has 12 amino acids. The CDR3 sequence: CSARDKLGEQFF. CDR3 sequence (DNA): TGCAGTGCTAGAGACAAGCTAGGTGAGCAGTTCTTC.

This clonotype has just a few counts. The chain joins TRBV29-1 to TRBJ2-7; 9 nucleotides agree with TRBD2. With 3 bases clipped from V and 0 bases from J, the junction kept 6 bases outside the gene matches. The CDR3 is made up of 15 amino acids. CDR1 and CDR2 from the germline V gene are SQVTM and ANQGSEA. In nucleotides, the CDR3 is TGCAGCGTTGAGGGCAGCGGGAGGCACTCCTACGAGCAGTACTTC. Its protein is CSVEGSGRHSYEQYF.